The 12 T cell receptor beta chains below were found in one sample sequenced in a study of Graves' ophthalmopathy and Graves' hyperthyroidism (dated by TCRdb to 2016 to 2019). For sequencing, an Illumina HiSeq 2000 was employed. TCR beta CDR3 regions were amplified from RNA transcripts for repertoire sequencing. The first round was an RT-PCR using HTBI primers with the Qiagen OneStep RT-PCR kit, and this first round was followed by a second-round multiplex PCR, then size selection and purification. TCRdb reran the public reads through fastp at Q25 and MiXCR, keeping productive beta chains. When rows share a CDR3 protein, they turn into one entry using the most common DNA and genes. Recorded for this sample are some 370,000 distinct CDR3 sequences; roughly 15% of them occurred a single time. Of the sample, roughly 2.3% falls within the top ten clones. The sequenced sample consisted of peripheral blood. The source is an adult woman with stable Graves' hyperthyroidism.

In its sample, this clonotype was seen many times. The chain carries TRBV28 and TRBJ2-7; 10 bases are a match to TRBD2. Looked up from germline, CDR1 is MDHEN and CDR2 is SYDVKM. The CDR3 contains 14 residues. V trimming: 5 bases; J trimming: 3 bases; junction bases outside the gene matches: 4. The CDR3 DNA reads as TGTGCCAGCAGTCAACTAGCGGGGCGCTACGAGCAGTACTTC. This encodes CASSQLAGRYEQYF.

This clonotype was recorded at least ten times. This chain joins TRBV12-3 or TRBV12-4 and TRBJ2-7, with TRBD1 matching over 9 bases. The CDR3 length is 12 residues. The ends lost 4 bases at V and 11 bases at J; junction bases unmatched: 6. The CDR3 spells CASSSGTGREYF. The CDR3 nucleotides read TGTGCCAGCAGTTCCGGGACAGGGAGGGAGTACTTC.

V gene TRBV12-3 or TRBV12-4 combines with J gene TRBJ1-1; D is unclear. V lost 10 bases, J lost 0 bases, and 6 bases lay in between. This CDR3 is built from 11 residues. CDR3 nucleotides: TGTGCCACCAACCTGAACACTGAAGCTTTCTTT. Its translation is CATNLNTEAFF.

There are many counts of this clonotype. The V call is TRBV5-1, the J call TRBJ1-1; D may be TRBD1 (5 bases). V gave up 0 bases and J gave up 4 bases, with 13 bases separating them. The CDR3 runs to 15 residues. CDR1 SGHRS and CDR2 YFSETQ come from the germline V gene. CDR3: CASSLGGGRATEAFF. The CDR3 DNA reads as TGCGCCAGCAGCTTGGGGGGGGGAAGGGCCACTGAAGCTTTCTTT.

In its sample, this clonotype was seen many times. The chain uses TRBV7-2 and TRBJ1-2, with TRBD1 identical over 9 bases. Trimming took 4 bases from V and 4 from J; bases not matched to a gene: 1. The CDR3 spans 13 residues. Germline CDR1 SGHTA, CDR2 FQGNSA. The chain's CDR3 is CASSYRGPYGYTF. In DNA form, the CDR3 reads TGTGCCAGCAGCTACAGGGGGCCCTATGGCTACACCTTC.

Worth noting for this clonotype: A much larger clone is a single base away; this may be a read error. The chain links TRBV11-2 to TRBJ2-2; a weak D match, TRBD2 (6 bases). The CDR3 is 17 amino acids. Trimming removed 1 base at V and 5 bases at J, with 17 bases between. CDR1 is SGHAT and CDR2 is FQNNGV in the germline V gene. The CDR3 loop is CASSLVWGLGRTGELFF. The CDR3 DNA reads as TGTGCCAGCAGCTTAGTGTGGGGCCTAGGGAGGACCGGGGAGCTGTTTTTT. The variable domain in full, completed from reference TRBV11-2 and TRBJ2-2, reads EAGVAQSPRYKIIEKRQSVAFWCNPISGHATLYWYQQILGQGPKLLIQFQNNGVVDDSQLPKDRFSAERLKGVDSTLKIQPAKLEDSAVYLCASSLVWGLGRTGELFFGEGSRLTVL.

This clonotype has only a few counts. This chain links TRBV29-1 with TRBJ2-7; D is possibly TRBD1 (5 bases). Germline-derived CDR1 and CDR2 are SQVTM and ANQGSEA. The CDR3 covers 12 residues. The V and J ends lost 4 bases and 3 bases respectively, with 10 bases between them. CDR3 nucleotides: TGCAGCGTTGGACAGTTCGACTACGAGCAGTACTTC. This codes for CSVGQFDYEQYF.

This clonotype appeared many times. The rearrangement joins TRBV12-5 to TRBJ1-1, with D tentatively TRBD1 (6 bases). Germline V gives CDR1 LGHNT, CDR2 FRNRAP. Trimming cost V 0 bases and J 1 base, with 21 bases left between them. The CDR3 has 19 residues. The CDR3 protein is CASGLVLGGRAWGNTEAFF. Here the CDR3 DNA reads TGTGCTAGTGGTTTGGTACTTGGGGGGCGAGCTTGGGGGAACACTGAAGCTTTCTTT.

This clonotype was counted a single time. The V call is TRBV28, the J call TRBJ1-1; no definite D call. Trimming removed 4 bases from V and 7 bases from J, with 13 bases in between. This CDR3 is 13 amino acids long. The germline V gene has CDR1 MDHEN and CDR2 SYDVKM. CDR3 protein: CASSSGRRVEAFF. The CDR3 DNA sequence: TGTGCCAGCAGTTCCGGACGGAGAGTTGAAGCTTTCTTT.

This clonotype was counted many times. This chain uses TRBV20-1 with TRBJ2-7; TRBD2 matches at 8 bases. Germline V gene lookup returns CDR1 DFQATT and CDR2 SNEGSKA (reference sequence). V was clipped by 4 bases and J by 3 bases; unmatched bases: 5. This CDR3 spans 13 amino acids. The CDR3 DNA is TGCAGTGCTAAACCGGGACTAGGCTACGAGCAGTACTTC. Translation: CSAKPGLGYEQYF.

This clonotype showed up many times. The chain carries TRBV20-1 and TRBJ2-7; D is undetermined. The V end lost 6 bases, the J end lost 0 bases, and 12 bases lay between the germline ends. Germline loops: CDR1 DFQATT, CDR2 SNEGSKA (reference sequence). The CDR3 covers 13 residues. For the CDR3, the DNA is TGCAGTGCGGGCAGCGACAACTCCTACGAGCAGTACTTC. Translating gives CSAGSDNSYEQYF.

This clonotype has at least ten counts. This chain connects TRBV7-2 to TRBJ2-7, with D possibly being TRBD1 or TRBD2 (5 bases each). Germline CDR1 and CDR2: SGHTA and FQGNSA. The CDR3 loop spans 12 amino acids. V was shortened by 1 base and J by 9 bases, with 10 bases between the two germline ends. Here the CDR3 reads CASSLGDAAQYF. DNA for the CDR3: TGTGCCAGCAGCTTAGGGGACGCCGCGCAGTACTTC.